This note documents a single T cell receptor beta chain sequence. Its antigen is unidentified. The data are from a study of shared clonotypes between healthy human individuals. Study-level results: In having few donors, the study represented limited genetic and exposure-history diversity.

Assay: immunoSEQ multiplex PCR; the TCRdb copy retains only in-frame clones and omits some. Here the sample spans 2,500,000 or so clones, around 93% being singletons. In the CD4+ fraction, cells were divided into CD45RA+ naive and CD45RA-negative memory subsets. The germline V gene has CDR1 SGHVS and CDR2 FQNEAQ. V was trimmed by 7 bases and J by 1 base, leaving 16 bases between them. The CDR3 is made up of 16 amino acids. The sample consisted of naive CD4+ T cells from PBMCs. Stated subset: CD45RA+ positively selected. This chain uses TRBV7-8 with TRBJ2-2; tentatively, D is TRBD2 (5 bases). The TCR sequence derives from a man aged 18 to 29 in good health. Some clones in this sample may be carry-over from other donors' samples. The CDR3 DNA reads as TGTGCCAGCACGCGATTGAGGGTACTGAACACCGGGGAGCTGTTTTTT. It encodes CASTRLRVLNTGELFF.